Listed below are T cell receptor beta chains from one sample, sequenced in a study of blood T cell repertoires in COVID-19. Libraries were prepared by immunoSEQ multiplex PCR; TCRdb keeps only in-frame clonotypes and omits some of them. Of approximately 150,000 clones listed, approximately 84% are singletons. The sequenced material came from peripheral blood. The receptor source for this set is an elderly woman with acute or convalescent COVID-19. Each CDR3 is given with its conserved first and last residue. Fields, in order: D gene, J gene, V gene, clone size, CDR3 protein, CDR3 DNA. The D gene is left open where the match is weak. A row's size may be missing; if present it is once, few, many or a size class.

d_call: TRBD2
j_call: TRBJ2-3
v_call: TRBV19
clone_size: -
cdr3_aa: CASSFGTSGRGSQYF
cdr3_nt: TGTGCCAGTAGTTTCGGGACTAGCGGGAGGGGATCGCAGTATTTT

d_call: -
j_call: TRBJ2-7
v_call: TRBV21-1
clone_size: -
cdr3_aa: CASLTRDRGPYEQYF
cdr3_nt: TGTGCCAGCCTAACCCGGGACAGGGGGCCCTACGAGCAGTACTTC

d_call: -
j_call: TRBJ1-2
v_call: TRBV5-1
clone_size: -
cdr3_aa: CASSSTGTNYGYTF
cdr3_nt: TGCGCCAGCAGCTCTACCGGGACTAACTATGGCTACACCTTC

d_call: TRBD1
j_call: TRBJ1-2
v_call: TRBV5-1
clone_size: -
cdr3_aa: CASSSGWGTGLALNYGYTF
cdr3_nt: TGCGCCAGCAGCTCAGGATGGGGGACAGGGTTAGCGCTTAACTATGGCTACACCTTC

d_call: TRBD1
j_call: TRBJ2-5
v_call: TRBV9
clone_size: -
cdr3_aa: CASSVAIGTGAQETQYF
cdr3_nt: TGTGCCAGCAGCGTAGCTATTGGGACAGGGGCCCAAGAGACCCAGTACTTC

d_call: TRBD2
j_call: TRBJ2-4
v_call: TRBV7-2
clone_size: once
cdr3_aa: CASSPPGLATLGIQYF
cdr3_nt: TGTGCCAGCAGCCCGCCGGGACTAGCGACTTTAGGGATTCAGTACTTC

d_call: -
j_call: TRBJ1-2
v_call: TRBV10-3
clone_size: -
cdr3_aa: CAISDVRYGYTF
cdr3_nt: TGTGCCATCAGTGACGTCAGGTATGGCTACACCTTC

d_call: TRBD1
j_call: TRBJ1-2
v_call: TRBV5-1
clone_size: -
cdr3_aa: CASSTEGQGAHGYTF
cdr3_nt: TGCGCCAGCAGCACGGAGGGACAGGGGGCGCATGGCTACACCTTC

d_call: TRBD1
j_call: TRBJ1-2
v_call: TRBV9
clone_size: once
cdr3_aa: CASSVGDRVYGYTF
cdr3_nt: TGTGCCAGCAGCGTAGGGGACAGAGTCTATGGCTACACCTTC

d_call: TRBD1
j_call: TRBJ1-1
v_call: TRBV5-1
clone_size: -
cdr3_aa: CASSLRTGDNTEAFF
cdr3_nt: TGCGCCAGCAGCTTGCGGACAGGGGATAACACTGAAGCTTTCTTT

d_call: TRBD1
j_call: TRBJ1-5
v_call: TRBV6-5
clone_size: -
cdr3_aa: CASRGDRASNQPQHF
cdr3_nt: TGTGCCAGCAGAGGGGACAGGGCTAGCAATCAGCCCCAGCATTTT

d_call: -
j_call: TRBJ2-2
v_call: TRBV6-2/TRBV6-3
clone_size: -
cdr3_aa: CASSPRVHGELFF
cdr3_nt: TGTGCCAGCAGCCCCAGGGTGCACGGGGAGCTGTTTTTT

d_call: -
j_call: TRBJ2-1
v_call: TRBV18
clone_size: -
cdr3_aa: CASSLSSGPYNEQFF
cdr3_nt: TGTGCCAGCTCACTATCCAGCGGTCCCTACAATGAGCAGTTCTTC

d_call: TRBD1
j_call: TRBJ1-2
v_call: TRBV2
clone_size: few
cdr3_aa: CASRPSTGRYGYTF
cdr3_nt: TGTGCCAGCAGGCCTTCGACAGGGCGCTATGGCTACACCTTC

d_call: -
j_call: TRBJ1-1
v_call: TRBV30
clone_size: -
cdr3_aa: CAWRGGGTEAFF
cdr3_nt: TGTGCCTGGAGGGGAGGGGGGACTGAAGCTTTCTTT

d_call: -
j_call: TRBJ2-7
v_call: TRBV19
clone_size: -
cdr3_aa: CATRTGKKRSYEQYF
cdr3_nt: TGTGCCACCCGGACGGGGAAAAAGAGGTCCTACGAGCAGTACTTC

d_call: TRBD1
j_call: TRBJ1-4
v_call: TRBV25-1
clone_size: few
cdr3_aa: CASSARQGSTNEKLFF
cdr3_nt: TGTGCCAGCAGTGCTAGACAGGGCTCAACTAATGAAAAACTGTTTTTT

d_call: -
j_call: TRBJ1-2
v_call: TRBV11-2
clone_size: -
cdr3_aa: CASSLSAMRPNYGYTF
cdr3_nt: TGTGCCAGCAGCTTATCCGCTATGAGGCCTAACTATGGCTACACCTTC

d_call: TRBD2
j_call: TRBJ2-7
v_call: TRBV4-2
clone_size: -
cdr3_aa: CASSQSLAGDYEQYF
cdr3_nt: TGTGCCAGCAGCCAGTCCTTAGCGGGGGACTACGAGCAGTACTTC

d_call: -
j_call: TRBJ1-1
v_call: TRBV30
clone_size: once
cdr3_aa: CAWSVGAGERNTEAFF
cdr3_nt: TGTGCCTGGAGTGTAGGGGCAGGGGAACGGAACACTGAAGCTTTCTTT

d_call: TRBD2
j_call: TRBJ2-5
v_call: TRBV6-5
clone_size: -
cdr3_aa: CASSQSKRGQETQYF
cdr3_nt: TGTGCCAGCAGTCAGTCCAAGCGGGGTCAAGAGACCCAGTACTTC

d_call: -
j_call: TRBJ2-7
v_call: TRBV7-2
clone_size: -
cdr3_aa: CASSLGPAGVSYEQYF
cdr3_nt: TGTGCCAGCAGCTTAGGCCCAGCGGGTGTCTCCTACGAGCAGTACTTC

d_call: TRBD2
j_call: TRBJ2-4
v_call: TRBV7-9
clone_size: -
cdr3_aa: CASSVIGGAVNIQYF
cdr3_nt: TGTGCCAGCAGCGTGATCGGGGGGGCCGTGAACATTCAGTACTTC

d_call: TRBD1
j_call: TRBJ1-3
v_call: TRBV3-1/TRBV3-2
clone_size: -
cdr3_aa: CASSQEGGQGATGNTIYF
cdr3_nt: TGTGCCAGCAGCCAAGAGGGGGGGCAGGGGGCCACCGGAAACACCATATATTTT

d_call: -
j_call: TRBJ2-7
v_call: TRBV19
clone_size: -
cdr3_aa: CASSTAGTLSYEQYF
cdr3_nt: TGTGCCAGTAGTACCGCCGGGACACTGAGCTACGAGCAGTACTTC

d_call: -
j_call: TRBJ1-6
v_call: TRBV18
clone_size: -
cdr3_aa: CASSPGWGQDSPLHF
cdr3_nt: TGTGCCAGCTCACCGGGTTGGGGGCAGGATTCACCCCTCCACTTT

d_call: TRBD2
j_call: TRBJ2-3
v_call: TRBV19
clone_size: -
cdr3_aa: CASSIDRGAGGRDTQYF
cdr3_nt: TGTGCCAGTAGTATAGATCGGGGAGCGGGAGGCCGAGATACGCAGTATTTT

d_call: -
j_call: TRBJ1-5
v_call: TRBV5-5
clone_size: -
cdr3_aa: CASSLGQGGQPQHF
cdr3_nt: TGTGCCAGCAGCTTGGGTCAGGGTGGTCAGCCCCAGCATTTT

d_call: TRBD1
j_call: TRBJ1-2
v_call: TRBV2
clone_size: -
cdr3_aa: CASTDRGGYGYTF
cdr3_nt: TGTGCCAGCACCGACAGGGGCGGCTATGGCTACACCTTC

d_call: -
j_call: TRBJ1-5
v_call: TRBV27
clone_size: -
cdr3_aa: CASSLVGGGQPQHF
cdr3_nt: TGTGCCAGCAGTTTAGTGGGAGGAGGTCAGCCCCAGCATTTT

d_call: TRBD2
j_call: TRBJ2-1
v_call: TRBV18
clone_size: -
cdr3_aa: CASFPPAGGFNEQFF
cdr3_nt: TGTGCCAGCTTCCCCCCAGCGGGAGGGTTCAATGAGCAGTTCTTC

d_call: TRBD2
j_call: TRBJ2-2
v_call: TRBV6-2/TRBV6-3
clone_size: -
cdr3_aa: CASSYSERGVINTGELFF
cdr3_nt: TGTGCCAGCAGTTACTCGGAGCGGGGGGTCATAAACACCGGGGAGCTGTTTTTT

d_call: TRBD1
j_call: TRBJ2-5
v_call: TRBV2
clone_size: -
cdr3_aa: CASSAAGTGSQRTQYF
cdr3_nt: TGTGCCAGCAGCGCCGCCGGGACAGGGTCCCAGAGGACCCAGTACTTC

d_call: TRBD1
j_call: TRBJ2-7
v_call: TRBV2
clone_size: -
cdr3_aa: CASKSDRVYYEQYF
cdr3_nt: TGTGCCAGCAAGTCGGACAGGGTGTACTACGAGCAGTACTTC

d_call: -
j_call: TRBJ2-2
v_call: TRBV7-9
clone_size: once
cdr3_aa: CASLRGGTNTGELFF
cdr3_nt: TGTGCCAGCCTCCGGGGAGGTACGAACACCGGGGAGCTGTTTTTT

d_call: TRBD2
j_call: TRBJ2-1
v_call: TRBV5-1
clone_size: -
cdr3_aa: CASSPGLAGDVRVNEQFF
cdr3_nt: TGCGCCAGCAGCCCGGGACTAGCGGGGGACGTACGGGTCAATGAGCAGTTCTTC

d_call: -
j_call: TRBJ2-7
v_call: TRBV11-2
clone_size: -
cdr3_aa: CASSLDLVAPLYF
cdr3_nt: TGTGCCAGCAGCTTAGATCTTGTGGCCCCCCTGTACTTC

d_call: TRBD1
j_call: TRBJ1-1
v_call: TRBV18
clone_size: -
cdr3_aa: CASSPTGQMNTEAFF
cdr3_nt: TGTGCCAGCTCACCCACGGGACAGATGAACACTGAAGCTTTCTTT

d_call: TRBD2
j_call: TRBJ2-5
v_call: TRBV11-2
clone_size: -
cdr3_aa: CASSLAGTSGIRETQYF
cdr3_nt: TGTGCCAGCAGCTTAGCTGGGACTAGCGGGATTCGAGAGACCCAGTACTTC

d_call: TRBD1
j_call: TRBJ2-1
v_call: TRBV11-2
clone_size: few
cdr3_aa: CASSTDRGNEQFF
cdr3_nt: TGTGCCAGCAGCACCGACAGGGGCAATGAGCAGTTCTTC

d_call: -
j_call: TRBJ1-4
v_call: TRBV7-9
clone_size: -
cdr3_aa: CASSLGQKKLFF
cdr3_nt: TGTGCCAGCAGCTTAGGACAGAAAAAACTGTTTTTT

d_call: -
j_call: TRBJ2-1
v_call: TRBV6-2/TRBV6-3
clone_size: -
cdr3_aa: CASSRRGGRFYNEQFF
cdr3_nt: TGTGCCAGCAGCAGAAGGGGGGGCCGCTTCTACAATGAGCAGTTCTTC

d_call: TRBD1
j_call: TRBJ1-2
v_call: TRBV6-5
clone_size: -
cdr3_aa: CASRPGTGLGGYTF
cdr3_nt: TGTGCCAGCAGACCCGGGACAGGGTTGGGTGGCTACACCTTC

d_call: -
j_call: TRBJ1-6
v_call: TRBV6-5
clone_size: -
cdr3_aa: CASSYDRSSYNSPLHF
cdr3_nt: TGTGCCAGCAGTTACGACAGGAGCTCCTATAATTCACCCCTCCACTTT

d_call: -
j_call: TRBJ1-1
v_call: TRBV6-2/TRBV6-3
clone_size: few
cdr3_aa: CASSYGGVGMGTEAFF
cdr3_nt: TGTGCCAGCAGTTACGGGGGCGTGGGTATGGGGACTGAAGCTTTCTTT

d_call: TRBD2
j_call: TRBJ2-3
v_call: TRBV9
clone_size: -
cdr3_aa: CASSSGLAGGPDTQYF
cdr3_nt: TGTGCCAGCAGCTCGGGACTAGCGGGAGGGCCAGATACGCAGTATTTT

d_call: -
j_call: TRBJ1-1
v_call: TRBV19
clone_size: -
cdr3_aa: CASSNREGVTEAFF
cdr3_nt: TGTGCCAGTAGTAACAGGGAGGGGGTCACTGAAGCTTTCTTT

d_call: -
j_call: TRBJ2-6
v_call: TRBV11-2
clone_size: -
cdr3_aa: CASSHNPSSGANVLTF
cdr3_nt: TGTGCCAGCAGCCACAATCCCAGCTCTGGGGCCAACGTCCTGACTTTC

d_call: -
j_call: TRBJ2-1
v_call: TRBV6-5
clone_size: -
cdr3_aa: CASRLLNEQFF
cdr3_nt: TGTGCCAGCAGACTTCTCAATGAGCAGTTCTTC

d_call: -
j_call: TRBJ1-4
v_call: TRBV5-1
clone_size: -
cdr3_aa: CASSNRVDEKLFF
cdr3_nt: TGCGCCAGCAGCAACAGGGTTGACGAAAAACTGTTTTTT